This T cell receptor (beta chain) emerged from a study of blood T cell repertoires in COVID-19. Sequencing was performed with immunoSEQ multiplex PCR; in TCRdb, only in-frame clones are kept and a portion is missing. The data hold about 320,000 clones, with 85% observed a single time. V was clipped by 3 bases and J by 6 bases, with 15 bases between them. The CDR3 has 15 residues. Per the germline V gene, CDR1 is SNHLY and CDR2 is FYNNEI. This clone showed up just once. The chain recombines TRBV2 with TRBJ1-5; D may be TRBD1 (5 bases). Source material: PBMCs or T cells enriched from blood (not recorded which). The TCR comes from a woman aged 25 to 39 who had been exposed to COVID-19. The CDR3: CASSEGQGGGQPQHF. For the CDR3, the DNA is TGTGCCAGCAGTGAGGGGCAGGGCGGTGGTCAGCCCCAGCATTTT.